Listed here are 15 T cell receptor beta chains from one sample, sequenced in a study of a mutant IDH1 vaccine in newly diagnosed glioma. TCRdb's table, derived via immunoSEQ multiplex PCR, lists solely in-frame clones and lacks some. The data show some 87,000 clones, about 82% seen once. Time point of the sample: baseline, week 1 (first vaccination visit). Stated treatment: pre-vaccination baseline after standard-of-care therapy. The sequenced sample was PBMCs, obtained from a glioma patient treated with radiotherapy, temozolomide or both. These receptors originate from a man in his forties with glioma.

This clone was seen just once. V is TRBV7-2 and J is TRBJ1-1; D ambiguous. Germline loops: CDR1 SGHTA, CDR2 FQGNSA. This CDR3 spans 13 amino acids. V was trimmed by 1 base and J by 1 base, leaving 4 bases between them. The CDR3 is CASSLVENTEAFF. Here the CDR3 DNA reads TGTGCCAGCAGCTTAGTCGAGAACACTGAAGCTTTCTTT.

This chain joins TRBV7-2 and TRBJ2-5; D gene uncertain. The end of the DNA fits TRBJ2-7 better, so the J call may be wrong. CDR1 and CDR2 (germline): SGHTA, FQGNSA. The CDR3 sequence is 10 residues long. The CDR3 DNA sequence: TGTGCCAGCGGCAACTACGAGCAGTACTTC. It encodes CASGNYEQYF.

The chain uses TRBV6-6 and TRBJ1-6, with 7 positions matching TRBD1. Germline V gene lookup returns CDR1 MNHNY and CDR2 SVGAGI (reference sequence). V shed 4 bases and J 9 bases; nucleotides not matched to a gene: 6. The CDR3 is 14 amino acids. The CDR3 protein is CASSSTGLGSPLHF. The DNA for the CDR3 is TGTGCCAGCAGTTCGACAGGGCTTGGTTCACCCCTCCACTTT.

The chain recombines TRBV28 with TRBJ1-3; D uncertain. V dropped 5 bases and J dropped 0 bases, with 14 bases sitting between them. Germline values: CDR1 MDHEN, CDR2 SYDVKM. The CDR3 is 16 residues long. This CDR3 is CASSPVGRVSGNTIYF. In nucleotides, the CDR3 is TGTGCCAGCAGTCCTGTAGGACGGGTCTCTGGAAACACCATATATTTT.

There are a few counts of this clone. The DNA for the CDR3 is TGTGCCAGCAGCGCGAGGGACTATGCAACTAATGAAAAACTGTTTTTT. It is translated as CASSARDYATNEKLFF. V usage is TRBV9 and J usage is TRBJ1-4; tentative D call: TRBD1 (5 bases). V dropped 3 bases and J dropped 0 bases, with 12 bases sitting between them. Germline V gives CDR1 SGDLS, CDR2 YYNGEE. The CDR3 is made up of 16 amino acids.

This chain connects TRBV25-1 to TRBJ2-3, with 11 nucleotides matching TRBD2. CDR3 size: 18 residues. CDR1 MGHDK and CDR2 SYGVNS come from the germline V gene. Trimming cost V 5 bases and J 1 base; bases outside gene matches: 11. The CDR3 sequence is CASSTAGTSGGGTDTQYF. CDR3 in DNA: TGTGCCAGCAGTACCGCCGGGACTAGCGGAGGGGGCACAGATACGCAGTATTTT.

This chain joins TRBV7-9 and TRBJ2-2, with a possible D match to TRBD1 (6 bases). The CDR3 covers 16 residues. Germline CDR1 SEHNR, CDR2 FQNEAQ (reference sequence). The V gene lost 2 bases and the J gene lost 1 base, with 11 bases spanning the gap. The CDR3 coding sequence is TGTGCCAGCAGCTTAAGCCGGACAGAGAACACCGGGGAGCTGTTTTTT. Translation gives CASSLSRTENTGELFF.

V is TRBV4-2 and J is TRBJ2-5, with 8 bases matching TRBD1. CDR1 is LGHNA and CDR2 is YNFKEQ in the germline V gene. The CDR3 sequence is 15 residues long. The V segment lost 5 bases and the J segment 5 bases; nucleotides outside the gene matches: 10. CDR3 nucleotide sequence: TGTGCCAGCAGCTCGCTAAGACAGGGGAGGGAGACCCAGTACTTC. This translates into CASSSLRQGRETQYF.

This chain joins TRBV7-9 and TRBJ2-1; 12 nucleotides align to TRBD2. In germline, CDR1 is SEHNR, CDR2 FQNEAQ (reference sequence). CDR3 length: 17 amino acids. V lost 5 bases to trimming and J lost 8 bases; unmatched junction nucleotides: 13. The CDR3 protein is CASSAPLPSGGAHEQFF. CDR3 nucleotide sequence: TGTGCCAGCAGCGCTCCCCTCCCTAGCGGGGGGGCCCATGAGCAGTTCTTC.

CDR3 region: CASSSQGSEQFF. The CDR3 DNA reads as TGTGCCAGCTCTTCACAGGGTAGTGAGCAGTTCTTC. The V and J genes are TRBV18 and TRBJ2-1; the D gene is possibly TRBD1 (6 bases). Trimming took 6 bases from V and 9 from J, leaving 12 bases between them. Germline loops: CDR1 KGHSH, CDR2 LQKENI. This CDR3 contains 12 residues. The full variable domain, completed using reference TRBV18 and TRBJ2-1, is NAGVMQNPRHLVRRRGQEARLRCSPMKGHSHVYWYRQLPEEGLKFMVYLQKENIIDESGMPKERFSAEFPKEGPSILRIQQVVRGDSAAYFCASSSQGSEQFFGPGTRLTVL.

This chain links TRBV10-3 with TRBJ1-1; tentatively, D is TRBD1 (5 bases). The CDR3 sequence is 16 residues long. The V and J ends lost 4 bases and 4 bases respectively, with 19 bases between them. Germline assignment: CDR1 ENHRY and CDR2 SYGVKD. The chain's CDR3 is CAISAGGFRGTTEAFF. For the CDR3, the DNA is TGTGCCATCAGTGCGGGGGGTTTTAGGGGAACCACTGAAGCTTTCTTT.

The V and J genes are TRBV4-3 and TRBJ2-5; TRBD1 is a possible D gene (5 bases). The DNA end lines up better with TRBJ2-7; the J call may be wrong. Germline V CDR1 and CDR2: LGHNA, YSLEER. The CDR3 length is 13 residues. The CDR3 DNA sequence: TGCGCCAGCAGCCAAGGGACATCATACGAGCAGTACTTC. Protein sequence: CASSQGTSYEQYF.

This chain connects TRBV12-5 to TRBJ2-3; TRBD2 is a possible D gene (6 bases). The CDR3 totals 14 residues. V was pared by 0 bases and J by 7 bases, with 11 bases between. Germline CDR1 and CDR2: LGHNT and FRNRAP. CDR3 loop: CASGLVGLFNTQYF. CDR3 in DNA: TGTGCTAGTGGTTTGGTGGGACTGTTCAATACGCAGTATTTT.

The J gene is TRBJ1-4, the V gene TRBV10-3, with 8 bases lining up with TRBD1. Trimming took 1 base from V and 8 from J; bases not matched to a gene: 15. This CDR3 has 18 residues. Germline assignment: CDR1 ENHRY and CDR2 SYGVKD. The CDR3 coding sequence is TGTGCCATCAGTGAGTGGGAGACAGGGGTTTTGAACGGCGAAAAACTGTTTTTT. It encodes CAISEWETGVLNGEKLFF.

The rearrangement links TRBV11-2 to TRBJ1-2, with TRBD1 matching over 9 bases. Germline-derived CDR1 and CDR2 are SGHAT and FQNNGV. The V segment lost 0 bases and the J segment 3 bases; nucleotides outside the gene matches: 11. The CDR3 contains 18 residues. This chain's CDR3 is CASSLDLIGTGRDYGYTF. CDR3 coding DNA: TGTGCCAGCAGCTTAGATCTTATCGGGACAGGGAGGGACTATGGCTACACCTTC.